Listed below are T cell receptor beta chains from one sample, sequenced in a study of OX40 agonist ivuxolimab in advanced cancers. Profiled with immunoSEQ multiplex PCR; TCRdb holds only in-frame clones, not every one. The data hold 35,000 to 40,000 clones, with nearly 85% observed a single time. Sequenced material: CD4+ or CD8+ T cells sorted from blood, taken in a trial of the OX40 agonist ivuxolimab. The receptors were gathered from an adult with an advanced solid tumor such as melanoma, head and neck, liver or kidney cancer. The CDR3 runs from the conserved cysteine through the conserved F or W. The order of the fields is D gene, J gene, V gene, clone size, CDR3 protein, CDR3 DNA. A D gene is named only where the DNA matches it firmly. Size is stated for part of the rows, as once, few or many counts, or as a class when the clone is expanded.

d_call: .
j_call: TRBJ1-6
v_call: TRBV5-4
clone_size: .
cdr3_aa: CASSLVAEYNSPLHF
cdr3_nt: TGTGCCAGCAGCTTGGTAGCAGAGTATAATTCACCCCTCCACTTT

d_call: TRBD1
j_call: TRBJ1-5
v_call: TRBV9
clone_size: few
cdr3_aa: CASSVEGQGNQPQHF
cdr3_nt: TGTGCCAGCAGCGTAGAGGGACAGGGCAATCAGCCCCAGCATTTT

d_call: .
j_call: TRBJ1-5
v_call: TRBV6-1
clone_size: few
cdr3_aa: CASSELPPGSNQPQHF
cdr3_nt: TGTGCCAGCAGTGAACTGCCGCCGGGGAGCAATCAGCCCCAGCATTTT

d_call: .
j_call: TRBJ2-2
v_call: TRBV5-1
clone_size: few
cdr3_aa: CASSLFAGSTGELFF
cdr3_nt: TGCGCCAGCAGCTTGTTTGCGGGGAGCACCGGGGAGCTGTTTTTT

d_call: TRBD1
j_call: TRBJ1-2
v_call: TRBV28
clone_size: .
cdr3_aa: CASIRTGTGYTF
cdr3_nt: TGTGCCAGTATTAGGACAGGGACAGGCTACACCTTC

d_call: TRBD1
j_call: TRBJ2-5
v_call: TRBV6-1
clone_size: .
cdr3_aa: CASSARTGPQETQYF
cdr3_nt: TGTGCCAGCAGCGCCCGGACAGGGCCCCAAGAGACCCAGTACTTC

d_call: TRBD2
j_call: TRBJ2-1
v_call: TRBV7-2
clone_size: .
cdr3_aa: CASSPWLAGASSYNEQFF
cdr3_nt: TGTGCCAGCAGCCCGTGGCTAGCGGGTGCGAGCTCCTACAATGAGCAGTTCTTC

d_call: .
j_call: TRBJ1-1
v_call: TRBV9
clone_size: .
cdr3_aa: CASSYTGNAEAFF
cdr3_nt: TGTGCCAGCAGCTACACCGGGAACGCTGAAGCTTTCTTT

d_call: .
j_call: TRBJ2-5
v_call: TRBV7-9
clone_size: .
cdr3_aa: CASRPPPRFGETQYF
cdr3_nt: TGTGCCAGCAGGCCCCCCCCGAGATTCGGGGAGACCCAGTACTTC

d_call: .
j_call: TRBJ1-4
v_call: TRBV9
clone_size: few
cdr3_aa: CASSVPGPNEKLFF
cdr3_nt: TGTGCCAGCAGCGTCCCAGGGCCTAATGAAAAACTGTTTTTT

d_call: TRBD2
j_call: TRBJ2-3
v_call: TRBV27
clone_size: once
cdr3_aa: CASQGLASTDTQYF
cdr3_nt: TGTGCCAGCCAGGGACTAGCTTCCACAGATACGCAGTATTTT

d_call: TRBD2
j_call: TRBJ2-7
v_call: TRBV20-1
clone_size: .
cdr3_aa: CSARLAPEQYF
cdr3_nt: TGCAGTGCAAGACTAGCGCCCGAGCAGTACTTC

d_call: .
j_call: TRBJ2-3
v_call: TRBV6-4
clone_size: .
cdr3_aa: CASSDGVTGGTDTQYF
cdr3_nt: TGTGCCAGCAGTGACGGGGTCACGGGGGGCACAGATACGCAGTATTTT

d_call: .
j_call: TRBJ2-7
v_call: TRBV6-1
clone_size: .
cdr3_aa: CASSEIWGIPSEQYF
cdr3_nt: TGTGCCAGCAGTGAAATCTGGGGAATCCCTTCCGAGCAGTACTTC

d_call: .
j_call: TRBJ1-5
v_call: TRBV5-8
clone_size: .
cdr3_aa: CASSVSKGPSNQPQHF
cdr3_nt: TGTGCCAGCAGCGTCTCGAAGGGTCCTAGCAATCAGCCCCAGCATTTT

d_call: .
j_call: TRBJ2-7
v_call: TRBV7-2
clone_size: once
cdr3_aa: CASSRTYEQYF
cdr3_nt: TGTGCCAGCAGCCGAACCTACGAGCAGTACTTC

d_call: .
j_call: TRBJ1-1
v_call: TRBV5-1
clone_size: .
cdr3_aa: CASSLGDTLNTEAFF
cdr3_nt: TGCGCCAGCAGCTTGGGGGACACCTTGAACACTGAAGCTTTCTTT

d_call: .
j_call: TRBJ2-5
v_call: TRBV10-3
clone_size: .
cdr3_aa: CAIKTSTPFRVQETQYF
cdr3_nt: TGTGCCATCAAGACTTCAACCCCATTCAGAGTCCAAGAGACCCAGTACTTC

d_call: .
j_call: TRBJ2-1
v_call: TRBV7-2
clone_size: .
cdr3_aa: CASSQPGAFSYNEQFF
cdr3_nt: TGTGCCAGCAGCCAGCCGGGAGCGTTTAGCTACAATGAGCAGTTCTTC

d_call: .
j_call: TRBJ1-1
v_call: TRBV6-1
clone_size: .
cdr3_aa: CASSSQGWTEAFF
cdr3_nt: TGTGCCAGCAGTAGCCAGGGATGGACTGAAGCTTTCTTT

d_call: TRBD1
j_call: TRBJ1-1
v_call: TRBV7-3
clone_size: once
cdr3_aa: CASSDGTGGNTEAFF
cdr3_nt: TGTGCCAGCAGCGACGGGACAGGGGGGAACACTGAAGCTTTCTTT

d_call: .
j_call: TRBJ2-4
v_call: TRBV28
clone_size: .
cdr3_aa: CASSPPRDMGVVVAKNIQYF
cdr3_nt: TGTGCCAGCAGTCCACCTAGGGACATGGGGGTCGTTGTCGCCAAAAACATTCAGTACTTC

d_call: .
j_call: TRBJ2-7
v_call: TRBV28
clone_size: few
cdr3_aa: CASKTEGIRYEQYF
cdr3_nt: TGTGCCAGCAAGACAGAGGGTATACGGTACGAGCAGTACTTC

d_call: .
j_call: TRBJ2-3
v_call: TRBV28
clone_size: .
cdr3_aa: CASSSYGRNTDTQYF
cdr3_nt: TGTGCCAGCAGCTCTTATGGGAGAAACACAGATACGCAGTATTTT

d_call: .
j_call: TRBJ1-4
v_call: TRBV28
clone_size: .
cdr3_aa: CASSTTTDNEKLFF
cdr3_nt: TGTGCCAGCAGCACGACAACGGATAATGAAAAACTGTTTTTT

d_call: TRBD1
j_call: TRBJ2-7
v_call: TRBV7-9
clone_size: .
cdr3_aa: CASSFGTAYEQYF
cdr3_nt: TGTGCCAGCAGCTTTGGGACAGCCTACGAGCAGTACTTC

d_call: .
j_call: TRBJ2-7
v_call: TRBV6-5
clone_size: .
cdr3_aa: CASSYLSSSSYEQYF
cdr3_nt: TGTGCCAGCAGTTATCTGTCGAGCAGCTCCTACGAGCAGTACTTC

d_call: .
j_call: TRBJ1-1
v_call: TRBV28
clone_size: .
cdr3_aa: CASSSPTVNTEAFF
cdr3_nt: TGTGCCAGCAGTTCACCGACGGTGAACACTGAAGCTTTCTTT

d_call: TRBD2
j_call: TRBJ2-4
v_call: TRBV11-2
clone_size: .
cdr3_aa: CASSLATTGLENIQYF
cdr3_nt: TGTGCCAGCAGCTTAGCTACGACGGGACTAGAAAACATTCAGTACTTC

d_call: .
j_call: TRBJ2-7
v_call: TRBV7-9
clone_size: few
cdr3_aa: CASSHRDGSYEQYF
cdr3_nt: TGTGCCAGCAGCCACCGGGACGGATCCTACGAGCAGTACTTC

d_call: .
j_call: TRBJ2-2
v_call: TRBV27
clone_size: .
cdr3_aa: CASSLLETAGELFF
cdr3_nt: TGTGCCAGCAGTTTGCTAGAAACGGCCGGGGAGCTGTTTTTT

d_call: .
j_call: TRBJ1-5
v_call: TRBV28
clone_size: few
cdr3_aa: CASSFHLGRQPQHF
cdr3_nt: TGTGCCAGCAGTTTCCACTTGGGCCGGCAGCCCCAGCATTTT

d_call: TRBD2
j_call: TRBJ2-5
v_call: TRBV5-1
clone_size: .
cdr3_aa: CASSLDRAGGQETQYF
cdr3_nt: TGCGCCAGCAGCTTGGATCGGGCGGGAGGCCAAGAGACCCAGTACTTC

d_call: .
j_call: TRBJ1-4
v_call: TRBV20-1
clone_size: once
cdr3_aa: CSARNEKLFF
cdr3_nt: TGCAGTGCTCGGAATGAAAAACTGTTTTTT

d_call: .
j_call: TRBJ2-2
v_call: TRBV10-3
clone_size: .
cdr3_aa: CAIRSDLPNTGELFF
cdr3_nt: TGTGCCATCCGGTCAGACCTACCGAACACCGGGGAGCTGTTTTTT

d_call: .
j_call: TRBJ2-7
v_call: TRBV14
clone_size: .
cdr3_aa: CASSQDAGKGEQYF
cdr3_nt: TGTGCCAGCAGCCAAGATGCGGGAAAGGGGGAGCAGTACTTC

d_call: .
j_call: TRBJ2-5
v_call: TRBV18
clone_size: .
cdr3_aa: CASSPSMGRETQYF
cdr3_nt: TGTGCCAGCTCACCAAGCATGGGGCGGGAGACCCAGTACTTC

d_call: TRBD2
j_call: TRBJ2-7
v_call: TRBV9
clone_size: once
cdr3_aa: CASNFARGAYEQYF
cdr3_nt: TGTGCCAGCAACTTCGCCCGGGGGGCCTACGAGCAGTACTTC

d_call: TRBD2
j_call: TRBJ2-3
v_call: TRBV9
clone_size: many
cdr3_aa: CASSVQAGYTDTQYF
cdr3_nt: TGTGCCAGCAGCGTTCAAGCGGGGTACACAGATACGCAGTATTTT

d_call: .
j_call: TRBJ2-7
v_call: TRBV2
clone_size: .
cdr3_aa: CASSEIPEIEQYF
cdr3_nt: TGTGCCAGCAGTGAAATCCCAGAAATTGAGCAGTACTTC

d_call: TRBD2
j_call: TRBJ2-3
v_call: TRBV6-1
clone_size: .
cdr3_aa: CASSAGLAGSTDTQYF
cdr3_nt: TGTGCCAGCAGTGCCGGACTAGCGGGGTCCACAGATACGCAGTATTTT

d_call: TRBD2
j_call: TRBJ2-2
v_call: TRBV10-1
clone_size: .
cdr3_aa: CASSGGLAGAPIGAGELFF
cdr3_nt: TGCGCCAGCAGTGGTGGGCTAGCGGGAGCCCCTATTGGCGCCGGGGAGCTGTTTTTT

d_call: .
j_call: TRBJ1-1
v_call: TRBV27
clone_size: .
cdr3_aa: CASRPQQGLNTEAFF
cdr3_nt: TGTGCCAGCAGACCTCAACAGGGTCTGAACACTGAAGCTTTCTTT

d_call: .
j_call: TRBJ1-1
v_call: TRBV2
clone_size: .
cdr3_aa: CASRADGNTEAFF
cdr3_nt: TGTGCCAGCAGGGCGGACGGGAACACTGAAGCTTTCTTT

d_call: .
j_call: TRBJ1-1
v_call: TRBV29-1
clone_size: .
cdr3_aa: CSVEWKNTEAFF
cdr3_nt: TGCAGCGTTGAATGGAAGAACACTGAAGCTTTCTTT

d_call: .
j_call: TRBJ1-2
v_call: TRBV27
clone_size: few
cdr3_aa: CASSYLTGGYGYTF
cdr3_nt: TGTGCCAGCAGTTACTTGACAGGAGGATATGGCTACACCTTC

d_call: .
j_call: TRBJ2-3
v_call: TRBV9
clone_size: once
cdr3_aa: CASSARTAGTDTQYF
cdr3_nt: TGTGCCAGCAGCGCGAGGACGGCAGGCACAGATACGCAGTATTTT

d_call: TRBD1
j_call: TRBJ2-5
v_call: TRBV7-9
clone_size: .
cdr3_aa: CASSFNPGQVQETQYF
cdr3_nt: TGTGCCAGCAGCTTTAACCCGGGACAGGTCCAAGAGACCCAGTACTTC

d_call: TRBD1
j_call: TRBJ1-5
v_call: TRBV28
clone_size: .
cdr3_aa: CASGTGIQPQHF
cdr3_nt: TGTGCCAGCGGGACAGGGATTCAGCCCCAGCATTTT

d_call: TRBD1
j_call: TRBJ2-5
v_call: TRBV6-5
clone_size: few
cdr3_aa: CASRGTGQETQYF
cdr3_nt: TGTGCCAGCAGGGGGACAGGGCAAGAGACCCAGTACTTC

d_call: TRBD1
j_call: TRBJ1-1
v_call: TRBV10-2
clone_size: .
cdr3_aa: CASSGSRQGGTEAFF
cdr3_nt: TGCGCCAGCAGTGGCTCTCGACAGGGGGGGACTGAAGCTTTCTTT

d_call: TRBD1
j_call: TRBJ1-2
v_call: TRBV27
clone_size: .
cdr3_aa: CASSYTGGGGYTF
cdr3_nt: TGTGCCAGCAGTTATACAGGGGGCGGTGGCTACACCTTC

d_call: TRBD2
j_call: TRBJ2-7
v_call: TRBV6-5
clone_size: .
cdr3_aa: CASSSGTSGSYEQYF
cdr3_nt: TGTGCCAGCAGTTCCGGGACTAGCGGGAGCTACGAGCAGTACTTC

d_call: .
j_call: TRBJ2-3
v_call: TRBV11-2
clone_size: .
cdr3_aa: CASSLPPPDTQYF
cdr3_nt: TGTGCCAGCAGCTTACCCCCACCAGATACGCAGTATTTT